Below are 26 T cell receptor beta chains sequenced from a single sample in a study of shared T cell receptors in the human thymus. Assay used: immunoSEQ multiplex PCR; TCRdb lists only in-frame clones, some missing. Among under 850,000 clones listed, 85% to 90% were seen once. This sample was also put to use in a study of human thymus T cells.

The material sequenced was thymocytes. These receptors originate from a boy in the first two years of life with a congenital heart defect.

The chain uses TRBV7-9 and TRBJ2-1; tentative D call: TRBD2 (6 bases). Trimming cost V 5 bases and J 6 bases, with 11 bases left between them. This CDR3 comprises 13 residues. Germline V gene data show CDR1 as SEHNR and CDR2 as FQNEAQ (reference sequence). The CDR3: CASSRGTSNEQFF. DNA for the CDR3: TGTGCCAGCAGCCGCGGGACCTCCAATGAGCAGTTCTTC.

This chain joins TRBV10-1 and TRBJ2-2; 12 nucleotides line up with TRBD2. This CDR3 region has 16 residues. The trim removed 5 bases at V and 0 bases at J, leaving 1 base unmatched. Germline V gene sequence: CDR1 WNHNN, CDR2 SYGVQD (reference sequence). CDR3 in DNA: TGCGCCAGCAGTTCTAGCGGGAGGGCGAACACCGGGGAGCTGTTTTTT. Its translation: CASSSSGRANTGELFF.

The genes are TRBV28 and TRBJ1-1; D may be TRBD1 (6 bases). This CDR3 is built from 16 residues. CDR1 and CDR2 from the germline V gene are MDHEN and SYDVKM. V was trimmed by 4 bases and J by 3 bases, leaving 18 bases between them. CDR3 residues: CASSWTESKCDTEAFF. The CDR3 DNA reads as TGTGCCAGCAGTTGGACAGAGAGTAAATGTGACACTGAAGCTTTCTTT.

This chain joins TRBV12-5 and TRBJ2-5; D perhaps matches TRBD2 (7 bases). The CDR3 sequence is 15 residues long. Trimming took off 2 bases at V and 5 bases at J, with 15 bases between the two ends. The germline gives CDR1 LGHNT, CDR2 FRNRAP. CDR3 loop: CASGLSGGVGETQYF. CDR3 bases: TGTGCTAGTGGTTTGTCGGGGGGCGTGGGCGAGACCCAGTACTTC. Full variable domain (outside the CDR3, taken from reference TRBV12-5 and TRBJ2-5): DARVTQTPRHKVTEMGQEVTMRCQPILGHNTVFWYRQTMMQGLELLAYFRNRAPLDDSGMPKDRFSAEMPDATLATLKIQPSEPRDSAVYFCASGLSGGVGETQYFGPGTRLLVL.

This clone was seen only a few times. This chain links TRBV12-5 with TRBJ1-4; D remains unclear. The length of the CDR3 is 20 residues. Looked up from germline, CDR1 is LGHNT and CDR2 is FRNRAP. The germline V and J ends were trimmed by 0 bases and 8 bases, with 28 bases remaining between them. CDR3 sequence: CASGLVERPGYGSVFEKLFF. The CDR3 DNA reads as TGTGCTAGTGGTTTGGTAGAGCGGCCGGGGTACGGTTCCGTATTCGAAAAACTGTTTTTT.

This clone was seen just once. This rearrangement joins TRBV11-2 to TRBJ2-5; TRBD1 agrees at 8 bases. V was clipped by 5 bases and J by 1 base; unmatched bases: 3. The CDR3 has 14 amino acids. Per the germline V gene, CDR1 is SGHAT and CDR2 is FQNNGV. CDR3 bases: TGTGCCAGCAGCACCGGGACAGGCCAAGAGACCCAGTACTTC. Encoded protein: CASSTGTGQETQYF.

This chain joins TRBV10-3 and TRBJ2-7, with 11 bases lining up with TRBD2. Trimming at V came to 10 bases and at J to 2 bases, leaving 16 bases not matched to a gene. Germline V gene data show CDR1 as ENHRY and CDR2 as SYGVKD. The CDR3 runs 17 residues. The CDR3 DNA is TGTGCCACCTCCCCGACTAGCGGGACCCAAATTCCCTACGAGCAGTACTTC. Protein product: CATSPTSGTQIPYEQYF.

The V call is TRBV12-5, the J call TRBJ2-5; TRBD1 is a possible D gene (5 bases). The better agreement between TRBJ2-7 and the DNA end casts doubt on the J call. CDR1 and CDR2 (germline): LGHNT, FRNRAP. The CDR3 is made up of 18 amino acids. For the CDR3, the DNA is TGTGCTAGTGGTTTGGTACGATTGGCAGGGAAGAGCTCCTACGAGCAGTACTTC. Its translation: CASGLVRLAGKSSYEQYF.

This chain uses TRBV7-8 with TRBJ1-5; 8 positions match TRBD1. V was clipped by 5 bases and J by 0 bases; unmatched bases: 6. Per germline, CDR1 SGHVS and CDR2 FQNEAQ. The CDR3 is 16 amino acids. This CDR3 is CASSVDREYSNQPQHF. DNA of the CDR3: TGTGCCAGCAGCGTGGACAGGGAGTATAGCAATCAGCCCCAGCATTTT.

The V call is TRBV28, the J call TRBJ2-7; 7 bases align to TRBD2. The germline gives CDR1 MDHEN, CDR2 SYDVKM. V shed 3 bases and J 2 bases; nucleotides not matched to a gene: 7. The CDR3 totals 15 residues. CDR3 sequence (DNA): TGTGCCAGCAGTTTTGATGGGAGGGCCCCCTACGAGCAGTACTTC. Translated, it gives CASSFDGRAPYEQYF.

The rearrangement links TRBV27 to TRBJ2-7; 9 bases align to TRBD2. This CDR3 spans 14 amino acids. Germline-derived CDR1 and CDR2 are MNHEY and SMNVEV (reference sequence). The trim removed 5 bases at V and 4 bases at J, leaving 6 bases unmatched. CDR3: CASSEPGLAYEQYF. The DNA of the CDR3 is TGTGCCAGCAGTGAACCGGGACTAGCATACGAGCAGTACTTC.

This clone has a single count. The chain couples TRBV19 to TRBJ2-3, with TRBD2 matching over 10 bases. The CDR3 extends over 14 amino acids. Trimming removed 6 bases from V and 4 bases from J; junction bases left unmatched: 4. CDR1 and CDR2 from the germline V gene are LNHDA and SQIVND (reference sequence). CDR3 sequence reads: CASSPGLASDTQYF. The CDR3 DNA sequence: TGTGCCAGTAGCCCGGGACTAGCGTCAGATACGCAGTATTTT.

This clone was recorded once. V and J are TRBV4-3 and TRBJ2-1; 7 bases are a match to TRBD1. The CDR3 covers 13 residues. After removal of 4 bases from V and 12 bases from J, the junction contained 9 bases not matched to a gene. Per the germline V gene, CDR1 is LGHNA and CDR2 is YSLEER. CDR3 sequence: CASSPRTGYPQFF. In DNA form, the CDR3 reads TGCGCCAGCAGCCCACGGACAGGCTACCCGCAGTTCTTC.

Of note for this clone: One junction end disagrees with the germline gene, perhaps due to a read error. The same CDR3 arises from other DNA sequences in this sample as well. CDR3 sequence (DNA): TGTGCTAGCAGCTTGCCCGAAGAGTCTGAAGCTTTCTTT. It yields the protein CASSLPEESEAFF. The V call is TRBV5-6, the J call TRBJ1-1; the D is unclear. The CDR3 is 13 residues long. Germline V CDR1 and CDR2: SGHDT, YYEEEE.

The chain carries TRBV5-1 and TRBJ2-7; 9 bases are shared with TRBD1. V lost 5 bases, J lost 1 base, and 4 bases stayed unmatched. Per germline, CDR1 SGHRS and CDR2 YFSETQ. CDR3 length equals 14 residues. This chain's CDR3 is CASREGQGSYEQYF. The DNA for the CDR3 is TGCGCCAGCAGAGAGGGACAGGGATCCTACGAGCAGTACTTC.

The V call is TRBV27, the J call TRBJ2-7; a weak D match, TRBD1 (6 bases). The V end was cut by 6 bases, the J end by 0 bases, with 15 bases between. Per the germline V gene, CDR1 is MNHEY and CDR2 is SMNVEV (reference sequence). This CDR3 comprises 15 residues. CDR3 region: CASRMAQGDSYEQYF. CDR3 nucleotide sequence: TGTGCCAGCAGGATGGCACAGGGAGACTCCTACGAGCAGTACTTC.

The chain carries TRBV4-3 and TRBJ1-1, with no clear D. This CDR3 has 14 residues. The V gene's germline CDR1 is LGHNA and CDR2 YSLEER. The V end lost 2 bases, the J end lost 4 bases, and 11 bases lay between the germline ends. CDR3 nucleotides: TGCGCCAGCAGCCAATTATCGGGAGGCACTGAAGCTTTCTTT. Protein sequence: CASSQLSGGTEAFF.

This sequence joins TRBV2 and TRBJ2-7; D is perhaps TRBD2 (6 bases). This CDR3 comprises 17 residues. Deletions cut 3 bases from V and 2 bases from J, with 20 bases between. Germline V lookup: CDR1 SNHLY, CDR2 FYNNEI. The CDR3 DNA follows: TGTGCCAGCAGTGAGGGGGGAAACAGGCCTATACCCTACGAGCAGTACTTC. Protein: CASSEGGNRPIPYEQYF.

The chain employs TRBV7-2 and TRBJ1-1; D is undetermined. Germline-derived CDR1 and CDR2 are SGHTA and FQGNSA. This CDR3 is built from 13 residues. V gave up 5 bases and J gave up 1 base, with 8 bases separating them. This chain's CDR3 is CASSSGRNTEAFF. CDR3 nucleotide sequence: TGTGCCAGCAGCAGCGGCCGGAACACTGAAGCTTTCTTT.

This chain joins TRBV7-9 and TRBJ2-1, with TRBD2 matching 8 bases. Losses at the gene ends were 6 bases for V and 8 bases for J; bases not matched to a gene: 15. The germline gives CDR1 SEHNR, CDR2 FQNEAQ (reference sequence). This CDR3 has 16 residues. In nucleotides, the CDR3 is TGTGCCAGCAGTTACCATAGCGGGGATGGGAGCGATGAGCAGTTCTTC. It encodes CASSYHSGDGSDEQFF.

The CDR3 is CSVERRGSSGNTIYF. In DNA, the CDR3 is TGCAGCGTTGAACGAAGGGGGAGCTCTGGAAACACCATATATTTT. The chain links TRBV29-1 to TRBJ1-3; TRBD1 is a possible D gene (6 bases). This CDR3 is built from 15 residues. With 2 bases removed from V and 0 bases from J, the gap between germline ends came to 11 bases. Germline values: CDR1 SQVTM, CDR2 ANQGSEA.

This chain uses TRBV18 with TRBJ2-2, with 7 bases matching TRBD1. The germline CDR1 and CDR2 sequences are KGHSH and LQKENI. The CDR3 contains 16 residues. V lost 6 bases to trimming and J lost 2 bases; unmatched junction nucleotides: 9. CDR3 amino acids: CASSPRQGPNTGELFF. CDR3 bases: TGTGCCAGCTCTCCCAGACAGGGCCCTAACACCGGGGAGCTGTTTTTT.

The J gene is TRBJ2-1, the V gene TRBV21-1; the table's D call of TRBD2 was not tested on the DNA. TRBV21-1 is a pseudogene locus. The CDR3 has 16 residues. CDR3 sequence reads: CASSRAGTLPVREQFF. The CDR3 DNA reads TGTGCCAGCAGCAGAGCCGGGACTCTACCGGTTAGGGAGCAGTTCTTC.

In its sample, this clone was seen once. The CDR3 region has the DNA TGTGCCAGCAGCCAGGCGGGTGTGGGGGGTAGGGATACGCAGTATTTT. Its translation: CASSQAGVGGRDTQYF. The J gene is TRBJ2-3, the V gene TRBV4-2; D might be TRBD2 (6 bases). Germline CDR1 LGHNA, CDR2 YNFKEQ. Trimming took 3 bases from V and 6 from J, leaving 19 bases between them. The CDR3 runs 16 residues.

This chain uses TRBV6-4 with TRBJ2-1; 7 bases map to TRBD2. Looked up from germline, CDR1 is MRHNA and CDR2 is SNTAGT. This CDR3 comprises 15 residues. Trimming cost V 8 bases and J 3 bases; bases outside gene matches: 10. The CDR3 region has the DNA TGTGCCAGCCCCAAGCGGGACCTTCTCTACAATGAGCAGTTCTTC. This encodes CASPKRDLLYNEQFF.

Details on this clone: The junction departs from the called germline gene at one end, perhaps through a read error. The chain employs TRBV7-7 and TRBJ2-5, with D maybe TRBD1 (6 bases). CDR1 and CDR2 (germline): SSHAT, FNYEAQ (reference sequence). CDR3 length: 18 amino acids. CDR3 bases: TGTGCTAGCAGCTTAAATCGAACCGGCGGACAGACTCAAGAGACCCAGTACTTC. It specifies CASSLNRTGGQTQETQYF. Variable domain in full (rest from reference TRBV7-7 and TRBJ2-5): GAGVSQSPRYKVTKRGQDVTLRCDPISSHATLYWYQQALGQGPEFLTYFNYEAQPDKSGLPSDRFSAERPEGSISTLTIQRTEQRDSAMYRCASSLNRTGGQTQETQYFGPGTRLLVL.